These T cell receptor beta chains were read from a single sample in a study of blood T cell repertoires in COVID-19. Libraries were prepared by immunoSEQ multiplex PCR; TCRdb keeps only in-frame clonotypes and omits some of them. The sample yields roughly 95,000 clones, around 80% seen once. Specimen: peripheral blood. These receptors were obtained from a man aged 55-75 years with acute or convalescent COVID-19. CDR3s leave out the opening cysteine and the closing phenylalanine or tryptophan. Only part of the rows carry a size: once, few, many, or a class if the clone is expanded.

J gene,clone size,V gene,CDR3 protein
TRBJ2-1,few,TRBV7-3,ASSSQPGSYNEQF
TRBJ1-4,.,TRBV18,ASSPYPGGTNEKLF
TRBJ1-1,once,TRBV11-3,ASSSFLLTGTASTEAF
TRBJ2-7,.,TRBV5-4,ASSSPLGLAGGRGTYEQY
TRBJ1-1,.,TRBV6-5,ASNPTGANTEAF
TRBJ2-2,.,TRBV11-3,ASSPQGGGTGELF
TRBJ1-3,.,TRBV30,AWNGGRGGNTIY
TRBJ1-2,.,TRBV5-4,ASRSPDRDDYGYT
TRBJ2-2,.,TRBV11-3,ASSMGQTTGELF
TRBJ1-3,.,TRBV19,ASSIPGQAYGNTIY
TRBJ2-5,.,TRBV5-1,ASSSFRDRGPETQY
TRBJ1-1,.,TRBV5-1,ASSLVSGAAAGGTEAF
TRBJ1-2,once,TRBV6-5,FAGNYGYT
TRBJ2-4,.,TRBV12-5,ATSRGGNIQY
TRBJ2-3,.,TRBV3-1/TRBV3-2,ASSRNLGQSSTDTQY